This TCR beta chain comes out of a study of post-analysis software for immune sequencing data. General observations from the study: Relative to controls, patients with multiple sclerosis showed significantly lower normalized Chao1 diversity.

Remarks on this clonotype: Its antigen remains unidentified.

cDNA libraries of TCR beta carried unique molecular identifiers. Yield was 500,000 to 600,000 cDNA molecules from roughly 1 to 10 million T cells. TCRdb re-called the PCR reads with MiXCR, one entry per CDR3 protein. This table holds about 430,000 distinct CDR3 sequences, 39% found once. The clonotype was recovered from a girl aged 2-10 years with multiple sclerosis. The material sequenced was blood.

The CDR3 region is CSARDGAGLYGYTF. Written as DNA, the CDR3 is TGCAGTGCTAGAGATGGGGCAGGGCTTTATGGCTACACCTTC. This sequence joins TRBV20-1 and TRBJ1-2; a weak D match, TRBD1 (5 bases). The germline V gene has CDR1 DFQATT and CDR2 SNEGSKA (reference sequence). There are 14 residues in the CDR3. V was trimmed by 0 bases and J by 5 bases, leaving 13 bases between them.